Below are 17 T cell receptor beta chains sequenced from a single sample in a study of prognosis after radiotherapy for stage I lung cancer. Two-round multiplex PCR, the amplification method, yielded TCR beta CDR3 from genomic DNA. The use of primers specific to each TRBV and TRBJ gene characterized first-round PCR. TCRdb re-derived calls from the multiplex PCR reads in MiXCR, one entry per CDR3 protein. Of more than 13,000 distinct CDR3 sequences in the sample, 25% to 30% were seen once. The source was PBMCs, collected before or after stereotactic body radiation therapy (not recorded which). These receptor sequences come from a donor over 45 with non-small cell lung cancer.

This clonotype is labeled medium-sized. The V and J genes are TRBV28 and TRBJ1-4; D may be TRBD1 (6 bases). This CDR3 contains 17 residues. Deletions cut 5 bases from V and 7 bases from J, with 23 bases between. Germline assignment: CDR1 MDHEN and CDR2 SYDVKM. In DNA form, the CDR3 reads TGTGCCAGCAGTCCCACACAGGGTCGGGGTTCGGGTGAAAAACTGTTTTTT. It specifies CASSPTQGRGSGEKLFF.

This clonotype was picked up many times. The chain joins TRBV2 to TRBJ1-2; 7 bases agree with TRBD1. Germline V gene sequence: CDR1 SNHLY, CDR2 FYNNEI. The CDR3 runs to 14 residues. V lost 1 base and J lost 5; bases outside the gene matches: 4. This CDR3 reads CASSEEGARYGYTF. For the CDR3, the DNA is TGTGCCAGCAGTGAAGAGGGGGCAAGGTATGGCTACACCTTC.

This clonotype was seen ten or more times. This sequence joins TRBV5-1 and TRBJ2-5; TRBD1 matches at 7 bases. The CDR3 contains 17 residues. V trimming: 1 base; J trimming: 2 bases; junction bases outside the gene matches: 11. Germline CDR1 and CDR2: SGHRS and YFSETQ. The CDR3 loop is CASSLSLRDRGQETQYF. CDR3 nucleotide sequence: TGCGCCAGCAGCTTGTCCCTTCGGGACAGAGGGCAAGAGACCCAGTACTTC.

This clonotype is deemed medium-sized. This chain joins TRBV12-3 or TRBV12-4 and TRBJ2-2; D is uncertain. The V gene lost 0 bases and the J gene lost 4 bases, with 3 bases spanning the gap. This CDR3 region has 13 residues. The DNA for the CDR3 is TGTGCCAGCAGTTTAGCGTTCACCGGGGAGCTGTTTTTT. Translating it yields CASSLAFTGELFF.

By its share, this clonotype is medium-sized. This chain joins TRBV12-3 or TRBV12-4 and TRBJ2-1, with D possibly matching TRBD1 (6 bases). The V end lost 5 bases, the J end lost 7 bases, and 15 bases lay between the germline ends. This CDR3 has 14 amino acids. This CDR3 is CASSPWLGANEQFF. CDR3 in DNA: TGTGCCAGCAGTCCCTGGTTGGGGGCGAATGAGCAGTTCTTC.

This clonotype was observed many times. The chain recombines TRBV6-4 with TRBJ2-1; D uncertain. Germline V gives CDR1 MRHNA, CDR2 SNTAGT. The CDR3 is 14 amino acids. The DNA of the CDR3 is TGTGCTACTACACCGGCGAACAACTACAATGAGCAGTTCTTC. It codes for CATTPANNYNEQFF.

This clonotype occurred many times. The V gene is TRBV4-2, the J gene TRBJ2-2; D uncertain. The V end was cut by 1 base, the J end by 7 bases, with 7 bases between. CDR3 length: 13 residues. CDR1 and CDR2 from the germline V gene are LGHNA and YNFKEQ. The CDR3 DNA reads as TGTGCCAGCAGCCAAGCGGACCTCGGGGAGCTGTTTTTT. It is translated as CASSQADLGELFF.

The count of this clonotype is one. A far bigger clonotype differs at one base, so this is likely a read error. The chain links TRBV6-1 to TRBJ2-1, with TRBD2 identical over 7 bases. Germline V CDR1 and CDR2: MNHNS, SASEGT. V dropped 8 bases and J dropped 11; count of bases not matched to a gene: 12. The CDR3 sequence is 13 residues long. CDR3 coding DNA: TGTGCCAGCTGCTTAAGCTGGGGGGGACAGCAGTTCTTC. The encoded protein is CASCLSWGGQQFF.

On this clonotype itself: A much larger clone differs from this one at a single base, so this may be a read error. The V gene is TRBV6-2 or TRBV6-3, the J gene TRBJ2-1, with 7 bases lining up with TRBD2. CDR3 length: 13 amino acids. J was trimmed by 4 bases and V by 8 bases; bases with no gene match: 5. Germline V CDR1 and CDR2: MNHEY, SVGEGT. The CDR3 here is CASGGVYYNEQFF. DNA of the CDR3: TGTGCCAGCGGGGGGGTGTATTACAATGAGCAGTTCTTC.

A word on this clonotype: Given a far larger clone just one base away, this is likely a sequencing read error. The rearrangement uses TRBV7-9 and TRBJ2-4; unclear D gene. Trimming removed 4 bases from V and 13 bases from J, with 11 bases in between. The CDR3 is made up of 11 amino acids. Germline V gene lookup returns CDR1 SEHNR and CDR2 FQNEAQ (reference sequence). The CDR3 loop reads CASSSGLGQYF. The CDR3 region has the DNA TGTGCCAGCAGCTCCGGCCTAGGGCAGTACTTC.

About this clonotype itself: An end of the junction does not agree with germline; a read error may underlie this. As DNA, the CDR3 is TGTGACACCGTCAGCGGGGGGCCCACAGATAAGCAGTATTTT. It is translated as CDTVSGGPTDKQYF. The rearrangement joins TRBV6-1 to TRBJ2-3; TRBD2 aligns across 9 bases. The CDR3 is 14 amino acids. CDR1 is MNHNS, CDR2 SASEGT, per germline.

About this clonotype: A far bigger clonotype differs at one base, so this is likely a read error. CDR3 bases: TGTGCCAGCAGCTTTGCAGGGATGATGTCTGTCTACACCTTC. It specifies CASSFAGMMSVYTF. This chain joins TRBV5-6 and TRBJ1-2, with D perhaps TRBD1 (5 bases). Germline V lookup: CDR1 SGHDT, CDR2 YYEEEE. CDR3 length: 14 residues. V lost 2 bases, J lost 10 bases, and 18 bases lay in between.

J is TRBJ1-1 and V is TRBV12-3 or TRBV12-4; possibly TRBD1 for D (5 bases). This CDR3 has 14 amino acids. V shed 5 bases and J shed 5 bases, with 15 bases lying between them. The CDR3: CASSDRDLVTEAFF. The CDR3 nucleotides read TGTGCCAGCAGTGACCGGGACCTCGTGACTGAAGCTTTCTTT.

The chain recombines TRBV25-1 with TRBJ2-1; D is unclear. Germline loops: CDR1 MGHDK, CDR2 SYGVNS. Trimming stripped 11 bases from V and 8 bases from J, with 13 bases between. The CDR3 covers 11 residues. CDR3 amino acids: CARANHDEQFF. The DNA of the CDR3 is TGTGCCCGAGCGAACCACGATGAGCAGTTCTTC. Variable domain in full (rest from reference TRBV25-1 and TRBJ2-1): EADIYQTPRYLVIGTGKKITLECSQTMGHDKMYWYQQDPGMELHLIHYSYGVNSTEKGDLSSESTVSRIRTEHFPLTLESARPSHTSQYLCARANHDEQFFGPGTRLTVL.

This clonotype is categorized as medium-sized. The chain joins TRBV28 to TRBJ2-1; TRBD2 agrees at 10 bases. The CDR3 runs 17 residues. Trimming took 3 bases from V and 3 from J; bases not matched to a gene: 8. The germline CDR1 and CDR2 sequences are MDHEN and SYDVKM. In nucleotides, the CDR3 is TGTGCCAGCAGTTTTGCTAGCGGGAGCCTTTACTACAATGAGCAGTTCTTC. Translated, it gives CASSFASGSLYYNEQFF.

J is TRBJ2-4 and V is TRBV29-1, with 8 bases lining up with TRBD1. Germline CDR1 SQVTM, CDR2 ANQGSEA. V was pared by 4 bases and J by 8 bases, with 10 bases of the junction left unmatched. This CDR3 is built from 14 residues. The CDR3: CSVGGTGMRDIQYF. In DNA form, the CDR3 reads TGCAGCGTTGGGGGGACAGGTATGAGGGACATTCAGTACTTC.

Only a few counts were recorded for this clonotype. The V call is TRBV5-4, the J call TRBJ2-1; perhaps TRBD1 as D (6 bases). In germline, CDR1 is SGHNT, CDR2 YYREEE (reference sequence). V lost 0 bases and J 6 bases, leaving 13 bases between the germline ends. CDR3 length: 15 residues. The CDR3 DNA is TGTGCCAGCAGCTTGGTGGGGGCCCACTTCAATGAGCAGTTCTTC. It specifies CASSLVGAHFNEQFF.